This T cell receptor beta chain was profiled in a study of OX40 agonist ivuxolimab in advanced cancers. The method was immunoSEQ multiplex PCR; TCRdb's version includes in-frame clones alone and lacks a portion of them. The sample has 51,000 or so clones; roughly nine tenths are singletons. There are 14 residues in the CDR3. The germline CDR1 and CDR2 sequences are SNHLY and FYNNEI. Trimming took 3 bases from V and 3 from J; bases not matched to a gene: 4. The source is an adult with an advanced solid tumor such as melanoma, head and neck, liver or kidney cancer. The J gene is TRBJ1-2, the V gene TRBV2; 7 bases map to TRBD1. This material consisted of CD4+ or CD8+ T cells sorted from blood, taken in a trial of the OX40 agonist ivuxolimab. CDR3 protein: CASSDSGTDYGYTF. Here the CDR3 DNA reads TGTGCCAGCAGTGACAGCGGGACAGACTATGGCTACACCTTC.